The 5 T cell receptor beta chains given below trace back to one sample, sequenced in a study of T cell responses to AZD1222 COVID-19 vaccine. Here immunoSEQ multiplex PCR was the method, and the copy in TCRdb shows in-frame clones only, minus some. The sample includes about 82,000 clones, 80% to 90% of them seen just once. This specimen was peripheral blood, taken 28 days after the second AZD1222 dose. The source of these receptors is an adult who received the AZD1222 COVID-19 vaccine.

The gene calls are TRBV2 and TRBJ1-6; D is ambiguous. This CDR3 is built from 13 residues. V gave up 6 bases and J gave up 6 bases, with 9 bases separating them. Germline values: CDR1 SNHLY, CDR2 FYNNEI. The CDR3, as DNA: TGTGCCAGCAGGAGGTCGGCTAATTCACCCCTCCACTTT. Translation gives CASRRSANSPLHF. The full variable domain, its missing parts supplied by reference TRBV2 and TRBJ1-6, is EPEVTQTPSHQVTQMGQEVILRCVPISNHLYFYWYRQILGQKVEFLVSFYNNEISEKSEIFDDQFSVERPDGSNFTLKIRSTKLEDSAMYFCASRRSANSPLHFGNGTRLTVT.

With regard to this clone: Mismatch with germline at one junction end may stem from a read error. The gene calls are TRBV7-9 and TRBJ1-2, with TRBD1 matching over 8 bases. The CDR3 is 10 amino acids. Germline V gene sequence: CDR1 SEHNR, CDR2 FQNEAQ (reference sequence). This CDR3 is CASSPDRESF. The CDR3 DNA reads as TGTGCCAGCAGCCCGGACAGGGAGAGCTTC.

The V gene is TRBV29-1, the J gene TRBJ2-7; TRBD1 matches at 8 bases. Germline values: CDR1 SQVTM, CDR2 ANQGSEA. V trimming: 7 bases; J trimming: 4 bases; junction bases outside the gene matches: 6. This CDR3 has 12 residues. Here the CDR3 reads CSAGQGSYEQYF. CDR3 in DNA: TGCAGCGCCGGACAGGGTAGTTACGAGCAGTACTTC.

This chain uses TRBV19 with TRBJ2-4; 7 bases fit TRBD1. This CDR3 region has 17 residues. The germline V gene encodes CDR1 LNHDA and CDR2 SQIVND (reference sequence). The junction had 13 bases not matched to a gene; V was cut back by 5 bases and J by 3 bases. The CDR3 sequence is CASSLPTWGQIKNIQYF. The CDR3 region has the DNA TGTGCCAGTAGTCTACCTACTTGGGGACAGATCAAAAACATTCAGTACTTC.

The rearrangement uses TRBV13 and TRBJ2-7, with TRBD2 matching over 7 bases. CDR3 length equals 15 residues. The junction had 11 bases not matched to a gene; V was cut back by 3 bases and J by 6 bases. Germline CDR1 and CDR2: PRHDT and FYEKMQ (reference sequence). CDR3 residues: CASSFGTSENSEQYF. CDR3 coding DNA: TGTGCCAGCAGCTTTGGTACTAGCGAGAACTCCGAGCAGTACTTC.